This TCR beta chain was identified in a study of blood T cell repertoires in COVID-19. Overall study context: The United States, Italy and Spain supplied acute and convalescent COVID-19 samples. The analysed material was cDNA or gDNA that came from T cells, B-cell-depleted T cells, or PBMCs.

As originally analysed: Using reference gene primer amplification, nucleated cell counts were estimated. TCRdb keeps only in-frame clones here, not all; method: immunoSEQ multiplex PCR. The V and J calls and clone size come from that table; D and trimming were worked out from the DNA. The sample contains 65,000 or so clones, roughly four fifths of which appear only once. This sequence was found in a woman between 65 and 79 years old with acute or convalescent COVID-19. Sequencing input: peripheral blood.

The CDR3 DNA is TGTGCCTGGAGTGCGGATACGCAGTATTTT. It codes for CAWSADTQYF. The V call is TRBV30, the J call TRBJ2-3; D ambiguous. The ends were cut back, 1 base at V and 6 bases at J, with 2 bases in the middle. The CDR3 extends over 10 amino acids. Germline-derived CDR1 and CDR2 are GTSNPN and SVGIG (reference sequence).